This TCR beta chain was identified in a study of patients and donors after allogeneic stem cell transplantation. This CDR3 has 13 amino acids. V was trimmed by 4 bases and J by 7 bases, leaving 13 bases between them. Germline-derived CDR1 and CDR2 are SGHAT and FQDESV (reference sequence). TCRdb called the RT-PCR reads again in MiXCR, with one record for every CDR3 protein. Among approximately 200,000 distinct CDR3 sequences, roughly 40% were seen once, and the ten largest hold 33%. The TCR was taken from a human donor who was either an allogeneic HSCT recipient or a stem cell or donor lymphocyte infusion donor (not recorded which). It is not recorded whose cells these are; they may come from a transplant donor. The sequencing input was blood, either unsorted or a sorted T cell fraction (not recorded which). V usage is TRBV11-1 and J usage is TRBJ1-1; D ambiguous. CDR3 sequence (DNA): TGTGCCAGCAGCTATGAAACCGACTATGAAGCTTTCTTT. Its protein is CASSYETDYEAFF.